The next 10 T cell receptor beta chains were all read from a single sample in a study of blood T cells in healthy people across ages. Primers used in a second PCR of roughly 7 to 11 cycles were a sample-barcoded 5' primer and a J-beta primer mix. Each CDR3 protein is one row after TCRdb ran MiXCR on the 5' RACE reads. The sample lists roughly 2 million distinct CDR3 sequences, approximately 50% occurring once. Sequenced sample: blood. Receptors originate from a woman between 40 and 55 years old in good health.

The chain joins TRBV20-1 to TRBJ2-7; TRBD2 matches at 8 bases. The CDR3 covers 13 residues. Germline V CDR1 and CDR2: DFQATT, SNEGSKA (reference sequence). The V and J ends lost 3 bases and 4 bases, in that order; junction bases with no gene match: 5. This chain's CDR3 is CSASQASGYEQYF. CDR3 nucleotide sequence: TGCAGTGCTAGTCAGGCTAGCGGGTACGAGCAGTACTTC.

CDR3 amino acids: CASSLGGGFHNNEQYF. Here the CDR3 DNA reads TGTGCCAGCAGTTTGGGGGGGGGGTTCCACAACAATGAGCAGTACTTC. This chain links TRBV28 with TRBJ2-1; 7 bases line up with TRBD2. The J call may be faulty, since TRBJ2-7 better matches the DNA end. This CDR3 region has 16 residues. Germline V gene data show CDR1 as MDHEN and CDR2 as SYDVKM.

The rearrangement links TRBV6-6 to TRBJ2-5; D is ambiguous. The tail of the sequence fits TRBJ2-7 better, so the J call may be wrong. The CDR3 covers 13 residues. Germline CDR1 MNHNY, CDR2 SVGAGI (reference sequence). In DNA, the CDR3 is TGTGCCAGCAGTAACCTCGGCAACTACGAGCAGTACTTC. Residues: CASSNLGNYEQYF.

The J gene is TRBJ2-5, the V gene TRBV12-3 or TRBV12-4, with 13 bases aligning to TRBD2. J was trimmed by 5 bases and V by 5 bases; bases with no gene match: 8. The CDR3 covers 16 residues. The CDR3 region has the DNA TGTGCCAGCAGTGCGACTAGCGGGGGGCCTCGGGAGACCCAGTACTTC. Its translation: CASSATSGGPRETQYF.

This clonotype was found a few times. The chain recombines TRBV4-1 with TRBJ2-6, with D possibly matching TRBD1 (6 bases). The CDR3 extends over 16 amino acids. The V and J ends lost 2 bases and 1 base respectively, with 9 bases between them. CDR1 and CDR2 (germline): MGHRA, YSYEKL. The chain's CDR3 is CASSQSTGSGANVLTF. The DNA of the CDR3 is TGCGCCAGCAGCCAATCAACAGGGTCTGGGGCCAACGTCCTGACTTTC.

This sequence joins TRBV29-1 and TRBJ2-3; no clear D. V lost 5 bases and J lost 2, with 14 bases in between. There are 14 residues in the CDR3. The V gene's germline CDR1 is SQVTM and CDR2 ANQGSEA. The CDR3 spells CSVSARSVTDTQYF. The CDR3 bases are TGCAGCGTTTCAGCCCGCAGTGTCACAGATACGCAGTATTTT.

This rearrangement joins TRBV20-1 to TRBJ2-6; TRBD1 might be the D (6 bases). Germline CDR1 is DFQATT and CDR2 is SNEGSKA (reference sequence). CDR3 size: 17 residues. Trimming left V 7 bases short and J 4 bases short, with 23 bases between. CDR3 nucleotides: TGCAGTGACCACGCGGCAGGGGCCCCGAGGGGGGCCAACGTCCTGACTTTC. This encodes CSDHAAGAPRGANVLTF.

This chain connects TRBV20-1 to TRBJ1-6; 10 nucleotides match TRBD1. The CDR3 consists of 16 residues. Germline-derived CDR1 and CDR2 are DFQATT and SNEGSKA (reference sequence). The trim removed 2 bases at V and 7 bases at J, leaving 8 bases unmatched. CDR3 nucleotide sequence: TGCAGTGCTAGAACCCGGACAGGGGGGTTGAATTCACCCCTCCACTTT. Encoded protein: CSARTRTGGLNSPLHF.

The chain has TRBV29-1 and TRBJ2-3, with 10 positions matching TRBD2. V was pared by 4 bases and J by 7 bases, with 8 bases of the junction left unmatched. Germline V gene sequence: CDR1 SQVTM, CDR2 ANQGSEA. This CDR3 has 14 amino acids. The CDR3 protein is CSVVTSGVLNTQYF. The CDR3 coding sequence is TGCAGCGTTGTAACTAGCGGGGTGCTAAATACGCAGTATTTT.

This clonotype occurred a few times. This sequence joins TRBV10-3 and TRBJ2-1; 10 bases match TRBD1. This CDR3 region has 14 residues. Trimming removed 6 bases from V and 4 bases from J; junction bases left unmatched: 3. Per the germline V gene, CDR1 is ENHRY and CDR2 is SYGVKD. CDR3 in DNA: TGTGCCATCAGCCGGACAGGGGGGTACAATGAGCAGTTCTTC. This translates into CAISRTGGYNEQFF.